This record concerns one T cell receptor beta chain sequence. Its antigen remains unidentified. It has no much larger one-base neighbor in the sample; base qualities were not kept. The sample is drawn from a study of OX40 agonist ivuxolimab in advanced cancers. Notes on the research overall: The costimulatory receptor OX40 (CD134) was targeted by ivuxolimab, a fully human IgG2 agonistic monoclonal antibody. Intravenous ivuxolimab was administered to patients every 2 weeks at six dose levels: 0.01, 0.1, 0.3, 1.5, 3 and 10 mg/kg. The paper reports the monotherapy dose-escalation portion (N = 52 patients) of the phase I ivuxolimab trial. Partial responses occurred in three dose-escalation patients: two with cutaneous melanoma and one with hepatocellular carcinoma. A male proportion of roughly 80% and a mean age of approximately 62 years, ranging from roughly 23 to 90, were recorded for the dose-escalation cohort. The purpose of peripheral TCRbeta sequencing was to test whether ivuxolimab changed TCR sequence diversity and led to clonal T-cell expansion. Patients were allowed to have had prior anti-PD-1, anti-PD-L1 or anti-CTLA-4 therapy, and around 41% of the dose-escalation patients had previously received checkpoint inhibitors. Of the approximately 54 patients in dose escalation, 19 had hepatocellular carcinoma, approximately 15 had melanoma, 9 had renal cell carcinoma and 9 had head and neck cancer.

The trial excluded patients who had a history of autoimmune disease or were on systemic immunosuppression. Peripheral blood for TCR sequencing was drawn from every dose cohort at baseline, at cycle 4 day 1 and at cycle 7 day 1. Samples were obtained from an open-label, multicenter, first-in-human phase I dose-escalation trial of ivuxolimab. Adults with locally advanced or metastatic head and neck squamous cell, hepatocellular, melanoma or renal cell carcinoma were enrolled in the trial. Before TCR sequencing, CD4+ T cells and CD8+ T cells from peripheral blood were sorted into separate populations. To sequence the TCRbeta CDR3 region, genomic DNA was isolated from the sorted cells. The immunoSEQ Assay was used for sequencing of TCRbeta CDR3 regions. The clones in this table, taken by TCRdb from immuneACCESS, are in-frame only. Not every clone is retained; where verified, under half of the shortfall comes from an unresolved V gene, and the cause of the rest is unknown. The sample profile shows 9,000 to 15,000 clones; about 83% of them were found once. The ten biggest clones cover around half of the sample.

Results and caveats for the whole study, not just this receptor: Low levels of normalized T-cell clonal expansion were also shown by some nonresponding patients. In partial responders in the 0.1-3.0 mg/kg groups, normalized peripheral clonal expansion was found to be among the lowest, especially among CD8+ T cells. The antigen specificity of the clonally expanded peripheral T cells was not determined. After ivuxolimab, CD8+ T cells had more expanded clones than CD4+ T cells on average. At doses of 0.1 to 3.0 mg/kg, clonal expansion of both CD4+ and CD8+ T cells in blood was seen between baseline and week 6.

The germline V gene yields SGHDT for CDR1 and YYEEEE for CDR2. Trimming removed 4 bases from V and 10 bases from J; the gene matches leave 11 bases unexplained. The CDR3 has 14 amino acids, counting the end cysteine and phenylalanine. Only CDR3 DNA remains: 42 bases, in frame from the first base. Recombination linked TRBV5-6 to TRBJ2-1; TRBD2 lines up with 7 middle nucleotides. The input for sequencing was CD4+ or CD8+ T cells sorted from blood, taken in a trial of the OX40 agonist ivuxolimab. The receptor was derived from an adult with an advanced solid tumor such as melanoma, head and neck, liver or kidney cancer. The base sequence is TGTGCCAGCAGCAGCTATACAGCGGGACGAGAGCAGTTCTTC. This translates into CASSSYTAGREQFF.